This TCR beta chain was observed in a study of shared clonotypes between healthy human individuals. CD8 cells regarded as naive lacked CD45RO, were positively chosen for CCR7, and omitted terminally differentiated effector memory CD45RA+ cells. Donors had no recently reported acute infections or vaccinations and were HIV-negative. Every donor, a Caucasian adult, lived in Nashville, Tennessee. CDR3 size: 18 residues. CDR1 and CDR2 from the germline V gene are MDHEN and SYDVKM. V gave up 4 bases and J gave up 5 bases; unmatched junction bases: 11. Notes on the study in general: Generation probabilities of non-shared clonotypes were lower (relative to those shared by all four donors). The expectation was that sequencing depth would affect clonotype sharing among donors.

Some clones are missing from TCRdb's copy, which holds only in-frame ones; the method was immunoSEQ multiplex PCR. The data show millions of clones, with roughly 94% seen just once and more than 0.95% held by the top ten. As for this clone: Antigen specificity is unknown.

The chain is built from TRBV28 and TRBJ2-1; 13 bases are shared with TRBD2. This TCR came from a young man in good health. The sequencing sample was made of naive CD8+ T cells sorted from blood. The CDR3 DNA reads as TGTGCCAGCAGTTCAGGACTAGCGGGGGTGCCGCCCCACAATGAGCAGTTCTTC. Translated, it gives CASSSGLAGVPPHNEQFF.